A selection of T cell receptor beta chains follows, all from one sample in a study of cytotoxic CD8 clonotypes in ibrutinib-treated CLL. Assay used: immunoSEQ multiplex PCR; TCRdb lists only in-frame clones, some missing. The table has 150,000 or so clones, 80% seen once. Sequencing used PBMCs, obtained after 36 months of ibrutinib treatment. These receptors came from a human donor with chronic lymphocytic leukemia. The CDR3 runs from the conserved cysteine through the conserved F or W. A D gene is named only where the DNA matches it firmly. Expanded clones are given a class, and other clones once, few, many or no size at all.

V gene	D gene	clone size	J gene	CDR3 protein	CDR3 DNA
TRBV2	NA	NA	TRBJ2-3	CASSYSTDTQYF	TGTGCCAGCAGTTACAGCACAGATACGCAGTATTTT
TRBV29-1	TRBD1	few	TRBJ2-1	CSVDRGLRGEQFF	TGCAGCGTTGACAGGGGGCTACGGGGTGAGCAGTTCTTC
TRBV23-1	TRBD1	few	TRBJ1-1	CASSQGTGGRTEAFF	TGCGCCAGCAGTCAGGGGACAGGGGGAAGGACTGAAGCTTTCTTT
TRBV19	NA	NA	TRBJ1-5	CASSIEGEPQHF	TGTGCCAGTAGTATAGAAGGGGAGCCCCAGCATTTT
TRBV7-9	TRBD1	NA	TRBJ2-2	CASSRTGTGNTGELFF	TGTGCCAGCAGCAGAACCGGGACAGGGAACACCGGGGAGCTGTTTTTT
TRBV7-9	NA	once	TRBJ2-1	CASSLRWGSYNEQFF	TGTGCCAGCAGCTTACGCTGGGGTTCCTACAATGAGCAGTTCTTC
TRBV29-1	NA	NA	TRBJ1-4	CSVDLGLREKLFF	TGCAGCGTTGATCTAGGGTTAAGGGAAAAACTGTTTTTT
TRBV28	TRBD1	NA	TRBJ2-7	CASSAGTGISYEQYF	TGTGCCAGCAGTGCCGGGACAGGGATCTCCTACGAGCAGTACTTC
TRBV10-2	NA	NA	TRBJ2-7	CASSELYEQYF	TGCGCCAGCAGTGAGCTCTACGAGCAGTACTTC
TRBV5-1	TRBD1	NA	TRBJ1-2	CASRVDRGPYGYTF	TGCGCCAGCAGAGTGGACAGGGGGCCCTATGGCTACACCTTC
TRBV5-1	TRBD1	NA	TRBJ1-1	CASSPQGGTGVTEAFF	TGCGCCAGCAGCCCCCAAGGGGGGACAGGGGTCACTGAAGCTTTCTTT
TRBV7-2	NA	few	TRBJ2-3	CASSLDPRRLSTDTQYF	TGTGCCAGCAGCTTAGATCCTCGACGCCTAAGCACAGATACGCAGTATTTT
TRBV30	NA	NA	TRBJ2-7	CAWARDLYYEQYF	TGTGCCTGGGCCCGGGACCTATACTACGAGCAGTACTTC
TRBV30	NA	many	TRBJ1-1	CAWTSVDSEAFF	TGTGCCTGGACATCGGTGGACTCTGAAGCTTTCTTT
TRBV5-1	NA	NA	TRBJ1-3	CASRPGNSGNTIYF	TGCGCCAGCAGGCCGGGGAACTCTGGAAACACCATATATTTT
TRBV5-5	NA	NA	TRBJ2-5	CASSSPGYRETQYF	TGTGCCAGCAGCAGTCCCGGGTACAGGGAGACCCAGTACTTC
TRBV29-1	TRBD1	few	TRBJ1-2	CSVARQGAVGYTF	TGCAGCGTTGCGAGACAGGGCGCCGTCGGCTACACCTTC
TRBV27	NA	few	TRBJ1-5	CASRAYSNQPQHF	TGTGCCAGCAGGGCATATAGCAATCAGCCCCAGCATTTT
TRBV20-1	NA	few	TRBJ1-2	CSPAGSYGYTF	TGCAGTCCCGCGGGAAGTTATGGCTACACCTTC
TRBV18	TRBD1	NA	TRBJ1-6	CASSPPTGFNSPLHF	TGTGCCAGCTCACCTCCGACAGGGTTTAACTCACCCCTCCACTTT
TRBV19	TRBD2	NA	TRBJ2-5	CASSIAGGLLGTQYF	TGTGCCAGTAGTATCGCGGGGGGATTATTGGGGACCCAGTACTTC
TRBV28	NA	once	TRBJ2-1	CASGWDGGPTYNEQFF	TGTGCCAGCGGATGGGACGGGGGTCCGACCTACAATGAGCAGTTCTTC
TRBV4-1	NA	NA	TRBJ2-2	CASSQNFPSRAVTGELFF	TGCGCCAGCAGCCAAAACTTTCCGAGCAGGGCGGTCACCGGGGAGCTGTTTTTT
TRBV5-1	TRBD1	NA	TRBJ2-5	CASSRGQGSSQETQYF	TGCGCCAGCAGCCGCGGACAGGGATCCTCCCAAGAGACCCAGTACTTC
TRBV28	NA	NA	TRBJ1-2	CASSRAGGLDYGYTF	TGTGCCAGCAGCAGGGCCGGGGGGCTTGACTATGGCTACACCTTC
TRBV11-3	NA	NA	TRBJ2-1	CASSTGTSYNEQFF	TGTGCCAGCAGCACGGGGACCTCCTACAATGAGCAGTTCTTC
TRBV5-1	NA	NA	TRBJ2-7	CASSLTRQSSYEQYF	TGCGCCAGCAGCTTGACGAGGCAGAGCTCCTACGAGCAGTACTTC
TRBV6-5	NA	NA	TRBJ1-1	CASSLWAMGSEAFF	TGTGCCAGCAGTTTATGGGCTATGGGTTCCGAAGCTTTCTTT
TRBV9	NA	NA	TRBJ2-3	CASSVSPLMNTQYF	TGTGCCAGCAGCGTATCGCCCCTCATGAATACGCAGTATTTT
TRBV5-1	NA	NA	TRBJ2-5	CASSGRGGQETQYF	TGCGCCAGCAGCGGCAGGGGTGGCCAAGAGACCCAGTACTTC
TRBV7-2	NA	NA	TRBJ2-1	CASSQLVRSYNEQFF	TGTGCCAGCAGCCAACTAGTCCGGTCCTACAATGAGCAGTTCTTC
TRBV2	NA	NA	TRBJ1-5	CASRSGAVDQPQHF	TGTGCCAGCAGGTCTGGGGCCGTGGATCAGCCCCAGCATTTT
TRBV18	TRBD2	NA	TRBJ2-7	CASSPLPTQTSGRNEQYF	TGTGCCAGCTCACCACTACCAACTCAGACTAGCGGGAGAAACGAGCAGTACTTC
TRBV21-1	NA	NA	TRBJ2-2	CASPEGDPNTGELFF	TGTGCCAGCCCAGAGGGGGACCCGAACACCGGGGAGCTGTTTTTT
TRBV2	NA	once	TRBJ2-4	CASSEAGWNQWDKNIQYF	TGTGCCAGCAGTGAAGCAGGGTGGAACCAATGGGACAAAAACATTCAGTACTTC
TRBV5-4	TRBD1	NA	TRBJ1-4	CASSSTGGTNEKLFF	TGTGCCAGCAGTTCTACAGGGGGTACTAATGAAAAACTGTTTTTT
TRBV19	TRBD2	NA	TRBJ2-5	CASSPGLAGGQGMETQYF	TGTGCCAGTAGTCCGGGACTAGCGGGAGGGCAAGGGATGGAGACCCAGTACTTC
TRBV5-1	NA	NA	TRBJ1-1	CASSLWGNTEAFF	TGCGCCAGCAGCTTGTGGGGGAACACTGAAGCTTTCTTT
TRBV5-6	TRBD1	once	TRBJ1-1	CASRPGTVNTEAFF	TGTGCCAGCAGACCCGGGACAGTGAACACTGAAGCTTTCTTT
TRBV30	NA	NA	TRBJ2-5	CAWSVSWGAGEETQYF	TGTGCCTGGAGTGTCAGTTGGGGGGCCGGGGAGGAGACCCAGTACTTC
TRBV5-8	NA	NA	TRBJ2-6	CASSPSGGHSGANVLTF	TGTGCCAGCAGCCCTTCGGGGGGACACTCTGGGGCCAACGTCCTGACTTTC
TRBV2	NA	NA	TRBJ2-7	CASVGTTYEQYF	TGTGCCAGCGTCGGGACGACCTACGAGCAGTACTTC
TRBV5-8	NA	NA	TRBJ1-2	CASSFNRDWVNGYTF	TGTGCCAGCAGCTTCAACCGGGACTGGGTGAATGGCTACACCTTC
TRBV5-4	NA	few	TRBJ1-3	CASSLGTQSGNTIYF	TGTGCCAGCAGCTTGGGGACTCAGTCTGGAAACACCATATATTTT